This T cell receptor beta chain was identified during a study of shared clonotypes between healthy human individuals. Assay: immunoSEQ multiplex PCR; the TCRdb copy retains only in-frame clones and omits some. Counted here are roughly 500,000 clones, less than 96% occurring once; the ten biggest clones make up approximately 0.06%. The CDR3 sequence is 16 residues long. CDR1 and CDR2 from the germline V gene are SGDLS and YYNGEE. V was clipped by 0 bases and J by 6 bases; unmatched bases: 8. The sequence came from a woman aged 25 to 45 in good health. The sample consisted of naive CD4+ T cells sorted from blood. Documented subset: CD45RA+ positively selected. The gene calls are TRBV9 and TRBJ2-1; 8 bases fit TRBD1. As DNA, the CDR3 is TGTGCCAGCAGCGTAGGGTGGCAGGGGGCCTTCAATGAGCAGTTCTTC. Its protein product is CASSVGWQGAFNEQFF.